These 10 T cell receptor beta chains originate from one sample sequenced in a study of cytomegalovirus exposure and HLA in healthy donors. Both 60 Vbeta primers and 13 Jbeta primers went into the PCR. Only in-frame clones appear in the TCRdb table, and some are missing; sequencing was by immunoSEQ multiplex PCR. Altogether under 200,000 clones are present, 60% to 85% being singletons, with the ten largest covering 2.5% to 3.5%. Sequences were obtained from PBMCs. The source is a woman in her forties or fifties in good health and CMV-seropositive.

The V call is TRBV27, the J call TRBJ2-2, with TRBD1 matching 9 bases. Germline V CDR1 and CDR2: MNHEY, SMNVEV (reference sequence). Trimming took 6 bases from V and 6 from J; bases not matched to a gene: 2. This CDR3 spans 13 amino acids. DNA for the CDR3: TGTGCCAGCAGCCGACAGGGGGCCGGGGAGCTGTTTTTT. This gives the protein CASSRQGAGELFF.

The V and J genes are TRBV5-4 and TRBJ2-5, with D possibly matching TRBD1 (5 bases). Germline V gives CDR1 SGHNT, CDR2 YYREEE (reference sequence). CDR3 size: 13 residues. V lost 1 base and J lost 4, with 8 bases in between. This CDR3 reads CASSLRGGETQYF. CDR3 in DNA: TGTGCCAGCAGCTTGAGGGGCGGAGAGACCCAGTACTTC. Full variable domain (missing parts from reference TRBV5-4 and TRBJ2-5): ETGVTQSPTHLIKTRGQQVTLRCSSQSGHNTVSWYQQALGQGPQFIFQYYREEENGRGNFPPRFSGLQFPNYSSELNVNALELDDSALYLCASSLRGGETQYFGPGTRLLVL.

The V gene is TRBV10-3, the J gene TRBJ1-1, with 11 bases identical to TRBD1. The CDR3 extends over 15 amino acids. In germline, CDR1 is ENHRY, CDR2 SYGVKD. The ends lost 1 base at V and 5 bases at J; junction bases unmatched: 3. CDR3 DNA: TGTGCCATCAGTGAGTACCGGGACAGGGGGACTGAAGCTTTCTTT. Its protein is CAISEYRDRGTEAFF.

The genes are TRBV5-1 and TRBJ1-1; D not resolved. This CDR3 has 14 residues. Looked up from germline, CDR1 is SGHRS and CDR2 is YFSETQ. V was clipped by 1 base and J by 2 bases, with 9 bases between them. Written as DNA, the CDR3 is TGCGCCAGCAGCTTGTCGGGGAGCAACACTGAAGCTTTCTTT. It yields the protein CASSLSGSNTEAFF.

J is TRBJ1-4 and V is TRBV30; 7 bases are shared with TRBD1. V shed 4 bases and J 11 bases; nucleotides not matched to a gene: 4. The germline gives CDR1 GTSNPN, CDR2 SVGIG (reference sequence). The CDR3 consists of 11 residues. CDR3 sequence reads: CAWKTGDKLFF. The CDR3 DNA is TGTGCCTGGAAAACAGGGGACAAACTGTTTTTT.

The chain carries TRBV28 and TRBJ1-1; weak D call: TRBD1 (6 bases). The CDR3 consists of 14 residues. CDR1 and CDR2 (germline): MDHEN, SYDVKM. The V gene lost 6 bases and the J gene lost 3 bases, with 14 bases spanning the gap. The CDR3 DNA reads TGTGCCAGCAGCCCAGGGGCGCCGGACACTGAAGCTTTCTTT. Amino acid sequence: CASSPGAPDTEAFF.

J is TRBJ1-2 and V is TRBV15; no reliable D call. The germline V gene encodes CDR1 LNHNV and CDR2 YYDKDF (reference sequence). This CDR3 spans 14 amino acids. V lost 1 base and J 2 bases, leaving 8 bases between the germline ends. CDR3 DNA sequence: TGTGCCACCAGCAGAGGAGAAGCGAACTATGGCTACACCTTC. Translated: CATSRGEANYGYTF.

The V gene is TRBV10-3, the J gene TRBJ2-7; D is undetermined. The germline V gene encodes CDR1 ENHRY and CDR2 SYGVKD. V gave up 0 bases and J gave up 12 bases, with 9 bases separating them. This CDR3 is built from 11 residues. The CDR3 sequence: CAISESYRAYF. Here the CDR3 DNA reads TGTGCCATCAGTGAGTCTTATCGCGCGTACTTC.

The CDR3 here is CASSWGLENTEAFF. In DNA form, the CDR3 reads TGTGCCAGCAGCTGGGGACTCGAGAACACTGAAGCTTTCTTT. This chain uses TRBV5-4 with TRBJ1-1, with a possible D match to TRBD1 (5 bases). Germline CDR1 is SGHNT and CDR2 is YYREEE (reference sequence). The CDR3 length is 14 residues. The V end lost 3 bases, the J end lost 1 base, and 10 bases lay between the germline ends. The whole variable domain, filled in from reference TRBV5-4 and TRBJ1-1, reads ETGVTQSPTHLIKTRGQQVTLRCSSQSGHNTVSWYQQALGQGPQFIFQYYREEENGRGNFPPRFSGLQFPNYSSELNVNALELDDSALYLCASSWGLENTEAFFGQGTRLTVV.

DNA for the CDR3: TGCAGCGTTGCTGGTCCGTACAGCCCTGGAAACACCATATATTTT. Translation: CSVAGPYSPGNTIYF. The J gene is TRBJ1-3, the V gene TRBV29-1; D not resolved. The CDR3 consists of 15 residues. V lost 4 bases and J 2 bases, leaving 15 bases between the germline ends. The germline V gene has CDR1 SQVTM and CDR2 ANQGSEA.